This TCR beta chain was obtained from a study of T cell responses to AZD1222 COVID-19 vaccine. General study results and limits: Baseline seropositivity characterized only six AZD1222 recipients. Repertoire sampling occurred only after the peak T cell response. Nearly half of unique spike-specific TCRs reportedly avoided B.1.351 and B.1.1.7 mutated regions. Donor demographics were predominantly white British with a female majority; clonal diversity may be underestimated.

Germline V gene data show CDR1 as SNHLY and CDR2 as FYNNEI. The CDR3 length is 13 residues. With 7 bases removed from V and 5 bases from J, the gap between germline ends came to 12 bases. TCRdb's table, derived via immunoSEQ multiplex PCR, lists solely in-frame clones and lacks some. The sample records some 99,000 clones, about nine tenths being singletons. In its sample, this clone was seen a few times. Its antigen is not identified. The material was peripheral blood, obtained 28 days after the second AZD1222 dose. This TCR came from an adult who received the AZD1222 COVID-19 vaccine. This chain links TRBV2 with TRBJ1-5; D is undetermined. In DNA, the CDR3 is TGTGCCAGCACCCTGGGGAGAGATCAGCCCCAGCATTTT. Residues: CASTLGRDQPQHF.